The next 13 T cell receptor beta chains were all read from a single sample in a study of CD8 T cell repertoires and HIV-1 epitope variants. Method: immunoSEQ multiplex PCR; TCRdb's copy keeps in-frame clones and lacks some. The repertoire holds some 6,000 clones, just under 70% seen once, with under 55% in the top ten. No antigen is known for these receptors. Sequencing input: cultured CD8+ T cells derived from PBMCs. The receptor set was obtained from a male donor with HIV.

This clone was counted a few times. The chain carries TRBV7-9 and TRBJ1-2; tentatively, D is TRBD1 (5 bases). The CDR3 is made up of 16 amino acids. The V and J ends lost 4 bases and 5 bases respectively, with 20 bases between them. CDR1 and CDR2 from the germline V gene are SEHNR and FQNEAQ (reference sequence). DNA of the CDR3: TGTGCCAGCAGCTCCAGTGACAGTAACAGACTATATGGCTACACCTTC. Residues: CASSSSDSNRLYGYTF.

This rearrangement joins TRBV5-8 to TRBJ2-1, with TRBD2 matching 7 bases. This CDR3 is 14 amino acids long. Germline trimming cut 0 bases from V and 8 bases from J; bases unmatched to any gene: 5. Per the germline V gene, CDR1 is SGHTS and CDR2 is YDEGEE. The CDR3 loop is CASSLDSGLDEQFF. CDR3 bases: TGTGCCAGCAGCTTGGATAGCGGGTTGGATGAGCAGTTCTTC.

V gene TRBV5-6 combines with J gene TRBJ2-7, with a tentative D call TRBD2 (6 bases). This CDR3 comprises 16 residues. CDR1 and CDR2 from the germline V gene are SGHDT and YYEEEE. Between the trimmed V and J ends, which lost 3 bases and 3 bases, there was a span of 19 bases. CDR3 sequence (DNA): TGTGCCAGCAGCTGGGGAGCGGGTCTAGAGGACTACGAGCAGTACTTC. This codes for CASSWGAGLEDYEQYF.

This clone occurred a few times. The chain is built from TRBV14 and TRBJ1-3, with D unresolved. CDR1 and CDR2 (germline): SGHDN, FVKESK. This CDR3 has 14 amino acids. Trimming removed 6 bases from V and 3 bases from J, with 12 bases in between. CDR3 residues: CASRDAGSGNTIYF. The CDR3 nucleotides read TGTGCCAGCAGGGACGCGGGGAGTGGAAACACCATATATTTT.

This clone was detected only a few times. The gene calls are TRBV13 and TRBJ1-1, with D uncertain. Germline V gene sequence: CDR1 PRHDT, CDR2 FYEKMQ (reference sequence). CDR3 length equals 14 residues. Trimming stripped 5 bases from V and 4 bases from J, with 14 bases between. The CDR3: CASSPKRASTEAFF. CDR3 sequence (DNA): TGTGCCAGCAGCCCCAAGAGGGCTTCCACTGAAGCTTTCTTT.

This rearrangement joins TRBV7-9 to TRBJ2-7, with TRBD2 matching 11 bases. The CDR3 covers 17 residues. Germline V lookup: CDR1 SEHNR, CDR2 FQNEAQ (reference sequence). V gave up 7 bases and J gave up 4 bases; unmatched junction bases: 15. The CDR3 coding sequence is TGTGCCAGCACCGGCGGAACTAGCGGGGGTAACGAATACGAGCAGTACTTC. Encoded protein: CASTGGTSGGNEYEQYF.

The chain employs TRBV4-3 and TRBJ1-4; D not resolved. The CDR3 consists of 12 residues. V gave up 0 bases and J gave up 11 bases, with 7 bases separating them. The germline CDR1 and CDR2 sequences are LGHNA and YSLEER. The CDR3 spells CASSQDGDKLFF. The CDR3 bases are TGCGCCAGCAGCCAAGATGGAGACAAACTGTTTTTT.

In DNA form, the CDR3 reads TGTGCCAGCAGCTTATCTGGTGAGCAGTTCTTC. Protein product: CASSLSGEQFF. This chain joins TRBV7-6 and TRBJ2-1; D ambiguous. The CDR3 covers 11 residues. Trimming stripped 2 bases from V and 9 bases from J, with 5 bases between. Germline-derived CDR1 and CDR2 are SGHVS and FNYEAQ.

The gene calls are TRBV28 and TRBJ2-3; no firm D call. Per the germline V gene, CDR1 is MDHEN and CDR2 is SYDVKM. This CDR3 contains 13 residues. Trimming took 4 bases from V and 3 from J, leaving 8 bases between them. CDR3 in amino acids: CASSSDPTDTQYF. The DNA for the CDR3 is TGTGCCAGCAGTTCCGACCCAACAGATACGCAGTATTTT.

This clone appeared once. At one of its ends the junction is not consistent with the germline gene, which may arise from a read error. The chain has TRBV5-1 and TRBJ1-5; TRBD1 matches 9 bases. This CDR3 region has 16 residues. Germline V gene lookup returns CDR1 SGHRS and CDR2 YFSETQ. The CDR3 reads CASPTGTGKVRPAPAF. The CDR3, as DNA: TGCGCCAGCCCCACCGGGACAGGGAAGGTGAGGCCAGCCCCAGCATTT.

This clone was seen only a few times. The gene calls are TRBV28 and TRBJ2-7; D may be TRBD1 (6 bases). The V gene's germline CDR1 is MDHEN and CDR2 SYDVKM. The CDR3 sequence is 12 residues long. V shed 7 bases and J shed 1 base, with 8 bases lying between them. The CDR3 loop reads CASKGVSYEQYF. The CDR3 coding sequence is TGTGCCAGCAAGGGGGTTTCCTACGAGCAGTACTTC. The variable domain in full, completed from reference TRBV28 and TRBJ2-7, reads DVKVTQSSRYLVKRTGEKVFLECVQDMDHENMFWYRQDPGLGLRLIYFSYDVKMKEKGDIPEGYSVSREKKERFSLILESASTNQTSMYLCASKGVSYEQYFGPGTRLTVT.

The table lists this clone with a few counts. Here the CDR3 reads CASSFRSYNEQFF. The CDR3 nucleotides read TGTGCCAGCAGTTTCCGGTCGTACAATGAGCAGTTCTTC. The chain carries TRBV11-3 and TRBJ2-1, with D uncertain. V lost 6 bases to trimming and J lost 4 bases, with 10 bases between them. Germline CDR1 is SGHNT and CDR2 is YENEEA. CDR3 length: 13 residues.

The CDR3 nucleotides are TGTGCCAGCAGTTTAACCGCTAGCGGGGGCACAGCAACTCCCCCAGAGACCCAGTACTTC. It is translated as CASSLTASGGTATPPETQYF. This chain uses TRBV28 with TRBJ2-5; 10 bases are a match to TRBD2. In germline, CDR1 is MDHEN, CDR2 SYDVKM. CDR3 length: 20 amino acids. With V trimmed by 2 bases and J by 4 bases, 19 bases remained unmatched.